These 21 T cell receptor beta chains were sequenced from one sample in a study of cytomegalovirus exposure and HLA in healthy donors. Use of 60 Vbeta and 13 Jbeta primers characterized the PCR. Assay used: immunoSEQ multiplex PCR; TCRdb lists only in-frame clones, some missing. This table has 150,000 to 200,000 clones, approximately 71% appearing once. The specimen sequenced was PBMCs. These receptor sequences come from a man younger than 40 in good health and CMV-seropositive.

The genes are TRBV7-8 and TRBJ1-3, with a tentative D call TRBD1 (6 bases). Germline V gives CDR1 SGHVS, CDR2 FQNEAQ. This CDR3 is 15 amino acids long. The germline V and J ends were trimmed by 6 bases and 2 bases, with 14 bases remaining between them. The CDR3 coding sequence is TGTGCCAGCAGTTCAACAGGGTACCCTGGAAACACCATATATTTT. This sequence encodes CASSSTGYPGNTIYF.

The chain links TRBV5-1 to TRBJ2-1, with TRBD2 matching over 16 bases. The V gene's germline CDR1 is SGHRS and CDR2 YFSETQ. This CDR3 has 15 residues. The ends lost 3 bases at V and 8 bases at J; junction bases unmatched: 2. The DNA for the CDR3 is TGCGCCAGCAGCTGGGGGACTAGCGGGAGGGATGAGCAGTTCTTC. Its protein product is CASSWGTSGRDEQFF.

V usage is TRBV7-8 and J usage is TRBJ2-7; 8 bases are shared with TRBD2. The CDR3 length is 15 residues. Trimming cost V 0 bases and J 5 bases; bases outside gene matches: 6. Germline loops: CDR1 SGHVS, CDR2 FQNEAQ. The CDR3 region is CASSLAGLAGDEQYF. DNA for the CDR3: TGTGCCAGCAGCTTAGCAGGGCTAGCGGGTGACGAGCAGTACTTC.

This sequence joins TRBV10-3 and TRBJ2-7, with TRBD1 matching 9 bases. CDR3 length: 14 residues. The ends lost 6 bases at V and 3 bases at J; junction bases unmatched: 6. In germline, CDR1 is ENHRY, CDR2 SYGVKD. Written as DNA, the CDR3 is TGTGCCATCAGCGACGGGACAGGGTTCTACGAGCAGTACTTC. It yields the protein CAISDGTGFYEQYF.

The chain employs TRBV5-1 and TRBJ1-1; 8 nucleotides match TRBD1. V trimming: 4 bases; J trimming: 1 base; junction bases outside the gene matches: 9. The CDR3 extends over 16 amino acids. CDR1 is SGHRS and CDR2 is YFSETQ in the germline V gene. CDR3 amino acids: CASSLDREHSNTEAFF. The CDR3 nucleotides are TGCGCCAGCAGCCTGGACAGGGAACATTCGAACACTGAAGCTTTCTTT. Filled out from reference TRBV5-1 and TRBJ1-1, the complete variable domain reads KAGVTQTPRYLIKTRGQQVTLSCSPISGHRSVSWYQQTPGQGLQFLFEYFSETQRNKGNFPGRFSGRQFSNSRSEMNVSTLELGDSALYLCASSLDREHSNTEAFFGQGTRLTVV.

V is TRBV7-9 and J is TRBJ2-7, with TRBD2 matching 11 bases. The CDR3 has 19 amino acids. V lost 5 bases and J lost 2; bases outside the gene matches: 17. From germline, CDR1 is SEHNR and CDR2 FQNEAQ (reference sequence). The CDR3 protein is CASSPRNNLLAGDTYEQYF. Here the CDR3 DNA reads TGTGCCAGCAGCCCCCGAAATAACTTACTAGCGGGAGACACCTACGAGCAGTACTTC.

The chain combines TRBV4-2 with TRBJ2-2, with D tentatively TRBD2 (6 bases). The V gene lost 0 bases and the J gene lost 6 bases, with 11 bases spanning the gap. The CDR3 spans 15 residues. Germline-derived CDR1 and CDR2 are LGHNA and YNFKEQ. The CDR3 protein is CASSQEIGTPGELFF. CDR3 sequence (DNA): TGTGCCAGCAGCCAAGAGATCGGGACTCCCGGGGAGCTGTTTTTT.

This chain links TRBV5-6 with TRBJ2-7; 8 nucleotides align to TRBD1. Germline CDR1 SGHDT, CDR2 YYEEEE. The CDR3 runs to 19 residues. V shed 2 bases, J shed 1 base, and the junction held 17 bases outside the gene matches. The DNA for the CDR3 is TGTGCCAGCAGCTTTGGAGGACAGGGAATCCGTGGATTTTCCTACGAGCAGTACTTC. Translating gives CASSFGGQGIRGFSYEQYF.

The rearrangement joins TRBV27 to TRBJ2-5; 7 bases fit TRBD2. Germline CDR1 MNHEY, CDR2 SMNVEV (reference sequence). The ends lost 4 bases at V and 3 bases at J; junction bases unmatched: 8. The CDR3 has 15 residues. CDR3: CASSSGISGKETQYF. DNA of the CDR3: TGTGCCAGCAGTTCGGGTATCAGCGGGAAAGAGACCCAGTACTTC.

This clone has just one count. V is TRBV18 and J is TRBJ1-2; D perhaps matches TRBD1 (5 bases). Germline CDR1 reads KGHSH; CDR2 reads LQKENI. The CDR3 runs to 17 residues. Trimming took 3 bases from V and 2 from J, leaving 19 bases between them. The CDR3 DNA is TGTGCCAGCTCACCCACACTGAACGGACAAGACAACTATGGCTACACCTTC. This codes for CASSPTLNGQDNYGYTF. Complete variable domain (other parts from reference TRBV18 and TRBJ1-2): NAGVMQNPRHLVRRRGQEARLRCSPMKGHSHVYWYRQLPEEGLKFMVYLQKENIIDESGMPKERFSAEFPKEGPSILRIQQVVRGDSAAYFCASSPTLNGQDNYGYTFGSGTRLTVV.

This clone ranks as medium-sized (0.01 to 0.1%). The chain employs TRBV5-1 and TRBJ2-4; 9 bases are a match to TRBD1. Germline V gives CDR1 SGHRS, CDR2 YFSETQ. CDR3 size: 14 residues. J was trimmed by 6 bases and V by 4 bases; bases with no gene match: 5. The CDR3 DNA sequence: TGCGCCAGCAGCCTGGGACAGGGAGGAAACATTCAGTACTTC. This codes for CASSLGQGGNIQYF.

The chain employs TRBV19 and TRBJ2-5; weak D call: TRBD1 (7 bases). CDR1 LNHDA and CDR2 SQIVND come from the germline V gene (reference sequence). The CDR3 contains 15 residues. Trimming pared 5 bases from V and 5 bases from J, leaving 18 bases between. Here the CDR3 reads CASSLGGQRMETQYF. The CDR3, as DNA: TGTGCCAGTAGTCTGGGGGGACAGCGGATGGAGACCCAGTACTTC.

The chain joins TRBV4-1 to TRBJ2-7; 8 positions match TRBD1. Unmatched junction bases numbered 11, after V lost 4 bases and J lost 0 bases. CDR3 length equals 17 residues. Germline CDR1 is MGHRA and CDR2 is YSYEKL. CDR3 amino acids: CASSPTGPTGGSYEQYF. Here the CDR3 DNA reads TGCGCCAGCAGCCCCACTGGTCCCACAGGGGGCTCCTACGAGCAGTACTTC.

The chain links TRBV19 to TRBJ2-4; 7 nucleotides align to TRBD2. Germline V gene lookup returns CDR1 LNHDA and CDR2 SQIVND (reference sequence). J gave up 0 bases and V 4 bases, and 9 bases lay outside the gene matches. The CDR3 totals 17 residues. The CDR3 sequence: CASSRYVGEGAKNIQYF. The DNA of the CDR3 is TGTGCCAGTAGTAGATACGTAGGGGAGGGAGCCAAAAACATTCAGTACTTC.

The chain carries TRBV19 and TRBJ1-1, with D tentatively TRBD1 (6 bases). Germline V lookup: CDR1 LNHDA, CDR2 SQIVND (reference sequence). The V end lost 0 bases, the J end lost 0 bases, and 8 bases lay between the germline ends. The CDR3 is made up of 15 amino acids. The CDR3 loop reads CASSIEGALNTEAFF. In DNA, the CDR3 is TGTGCCAGTAGTATAGAGGGGGCGCTGAACACTGAAGCTTTCTTT.

The gene calls are TRBV7-2 and TRBJ1-2, with D possibly matching TRBD1 (5 bases). Germline V gene data show CDR1 as SGHTA and CDR2 as FQGNSA. This CDR3 has 15 residues. Trimming shortened V by 2 bases and J by 3 bases, and 13 bases separated the two germline ends. CDR3 DNA sequence: TGTGCCAGCAGCTTATCGGCCGGGGGGGACTATGGCTACACCTTC. It specifies CASSLSAGGDYGYTF.

The V call is TRBV7-9, the J call TRBJ1-1; no clear D gene. The CDR3 is 15 amino acids. Germline CDR1 reads SEHNR; CDR2 reads FQNEAQ (reference sequence). Trimming shortened V by 5 bases and J by 4 bases, and 17 bases separated the two germline ends. CDR3 coding DNA: TGTGCCAGCAGCCCCCCGAGGGTCGGGTCCACTGAAGCTTTCTTT. It codes for CASSPPRVGSTEAFF.

The chain joins TRBV5-1 to TRBJ2-1; 8 positions match TRBD1. Trimming cost V 0 bases and J 5 bases; bases outside gene matches: 4. This CDR3 comprises 15 residues. The germline V gene encodes CDR1 SGHRS and CDR2 YFSETQ. CDR3 DNA: TGCGCCAGCAGCTTGGGACAGGGGTTCGACAATGAGCAGTTCTTC. The encoded protein is CASSLGQGFDNEQFF.

The chain couples TRBV6-5 to TRBJ2-7; 8 bases are a match to TRBD1. Looked up from germline, CDR1 is MNHEY and CDR2 is SVGAGI. CDR3 length: 12 amino acids. The ends lost 10 bases at V and 1 base at J; junction bases unmatched: 3. The CDR3 loop is CATRQGSYEQYF. The CDR3 nucleotides are TGTGCCACCCGACAGGGGTCCTACGAGCAGTACTTC.

The CDR3 region has the DNA TGCGCCAGCAGTGCCACAGCGGGAGGGTCCTACGAGCAGTACTTC. This encodes CASSATAGGSYEQYF. V and J are TRBV10-1 and TRBJ2-7, with TRBD2 identical over 10 bases. Trimming at V came to 4 bases and at J to 1 base, leaving 4 bases not matched to a gene. CDR1 WNHNN and CDR2 SYGVQD come from the germline V gene (reference sequence). The CDR3 has 15 residues.

The chain links TRBV13 to TRBJ2-7, with a possible D match to TRBD1 (6 bases). Germline V lookup: CDR1 PRHDT, CDR2 FYEKMQ (reference sequence). Trimming took 2 bases from V and 5 from J, leaving 16 bases between them. The CDR3 has 15 residues. This CDR3 is CASSLTVRGIDEQYF. CDR3 in DNA: TGTGCCAGCAGCTTAACCGTCAGGGGAATCGACGAGCAGTACTTC. Together with reference TRBV13 and TRBJ2-7, the CDR3 gives the full variable domain: AAGVIQSPRHLIKEKRETATLKCYPIPRHDTVYWYQQGPGQDPQFLISFYEKMQSDKGSIPDRFSAQQFSDYHSELNMSSLELGDSALYFCASSLTVRGIDEQYFGPGTRLTVT.